These T cell receptor beta chains were read from a single sample in a study of blood T cells in healthy people across ages. One entry per CDR3 protein, called by TCRdb with MiXCR from the 5' RACE reads. The sample holds about 640,000 distinct CDR3 sequences; 40% to 45% are singletons and the top ten take 25% to 35%. The sequencing input was blood. The receptors originated from a man older than 75 in good health. Both conserved end residues are part of each CDR3. A D gene is named only where the DNA matches it firmly.

D gene	V gene	J gene	CDR3 protein
TRBD1	TRBV7-2	TRBJ1-2	CASSQGTGTYGYTF
NA	TRBV6-2/TRBV6-3	TRBJ2-5	CAIQTPTNRAETQYF
NA	TRBV6-5	TRBJ1-4	CASSYSDISNEKLFF
TRBD1	TRBV12-3/TRBV12-4	TRBJ1-2	CAGSSHPPGTGLGGYTF
TRBD2	TRBV7-2	TRBJ2-5	CASSLSAGAGREQYF
NA	TRBV6-2/TRBV6-3	TRBJ2-7	CASSPNRVQSNEQYF
TRBD1	TRBV20-1	TRBJ1-5	CSARGDGTGNYNQPQHF
TRBD2	TRBV6-2/TRBV6-3	TRBJ2-7	CASSRTTSGVIYEQYF
NA	TRBV7-2	TRBJ2-5	CASSLASSPGGTYF
TRBD2	TRBV29-1	TRBJ2-1	CSVEEGGGVDNEQFF
NA	TRBV6-2/TRBV6-3	TRBJ2-3	CASSYRSSGTDTQYF
TRBD1	TRBV20-1	TRBJ1-4	CSATIRTGGEKLFF
TRBD2	TRBV9	TRBJ2-5	CASSVGFSRGAQETQYF
TRBD2	TRBV6-1	TRBJ2-1	CASMEGLAGTRGINEQFF
NA	TRBV5-1	TRBJ1-2	CASSSASNYGYTF
NA	TRBV20-1	TRBJ2-7	CSTRGGRDEQYF
NA	TRBV5-1	TRBJ2-1	CASSFRGSYNEQFF
TRBD1	TRBV14	TRBJ1-2	CASSPLLFEQGKDYGYTF
NA	TRBV5-6	TRBJ1-2	CASTAEVYGYTF
NA	TRBV4-3	TRBJ2-7	CASSQGRDASYEQYF
NA	TRBV7-9	TRBJ2-3	CASSLQTYQGADTQYF
NA	TRBV12-3/TRBV12-4	TRBJ2-5	CASSLGGAGEKETQYF